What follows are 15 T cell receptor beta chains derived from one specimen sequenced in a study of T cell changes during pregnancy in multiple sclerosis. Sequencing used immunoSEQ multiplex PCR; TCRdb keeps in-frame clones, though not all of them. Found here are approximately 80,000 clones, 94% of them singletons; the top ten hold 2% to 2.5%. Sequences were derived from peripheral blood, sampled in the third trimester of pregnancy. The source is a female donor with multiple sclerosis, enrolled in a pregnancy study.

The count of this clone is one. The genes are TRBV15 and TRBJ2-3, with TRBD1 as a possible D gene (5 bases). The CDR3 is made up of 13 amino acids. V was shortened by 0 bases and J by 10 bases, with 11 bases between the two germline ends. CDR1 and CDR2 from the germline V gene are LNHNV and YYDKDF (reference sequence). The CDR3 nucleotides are TGTGCCACCAGCAGAGATGAGAGGACATCGCAGTATTTT. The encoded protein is CATSRDERTSQYF.

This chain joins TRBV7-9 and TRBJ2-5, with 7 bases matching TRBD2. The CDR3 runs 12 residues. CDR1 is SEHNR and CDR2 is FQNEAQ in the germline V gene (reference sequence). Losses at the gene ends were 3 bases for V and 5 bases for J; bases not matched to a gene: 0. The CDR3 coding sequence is TGTGCCAGCAGCTTTAGCGGGGAGACCCAGTACTTC. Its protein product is CASSFSGETQYF.

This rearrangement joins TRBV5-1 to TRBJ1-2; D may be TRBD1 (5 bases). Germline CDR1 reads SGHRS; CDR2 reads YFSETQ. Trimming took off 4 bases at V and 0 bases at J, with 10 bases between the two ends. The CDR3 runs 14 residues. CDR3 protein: CASSAGPANYGYTF. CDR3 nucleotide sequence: TGCGCCAGCAGCGCGGGACCGGCTAACTATGGCTACACCTTC.

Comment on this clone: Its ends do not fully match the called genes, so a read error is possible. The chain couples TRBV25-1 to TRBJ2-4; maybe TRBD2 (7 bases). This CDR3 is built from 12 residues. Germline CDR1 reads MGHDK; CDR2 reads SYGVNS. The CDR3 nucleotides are TGTGCCAGCAGTGACCAGTGGGGGGGCTTGTTCTTC. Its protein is CASSDQWGGLFF. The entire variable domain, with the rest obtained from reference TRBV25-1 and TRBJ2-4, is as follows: EADIYQTPRYLVIGTGKKITLECSQTMGHDKMYWYQQDPGMELHLIHYSYGVNSTEKGDLSSESTVSRIRTEHFPLTLESARPSHTSQYLCASSDQWGGLFFGAGTRLSVL.

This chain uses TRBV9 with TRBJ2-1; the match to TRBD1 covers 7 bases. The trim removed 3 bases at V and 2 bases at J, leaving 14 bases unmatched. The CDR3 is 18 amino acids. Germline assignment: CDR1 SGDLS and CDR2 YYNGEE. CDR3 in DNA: TGTGCCAGCAGCGGATCCCAAGTACAGGGGTTTGCCTACAATGAGCAGTTCTTC. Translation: CASSGSQVQGFAYNEQFF.

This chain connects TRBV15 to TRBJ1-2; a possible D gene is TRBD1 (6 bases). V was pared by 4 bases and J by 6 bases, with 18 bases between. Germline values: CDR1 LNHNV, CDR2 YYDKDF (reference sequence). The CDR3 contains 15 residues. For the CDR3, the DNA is TGTGCCACCAGCATGCAACAGGGCCAGGCAGATGGCTACACCTTC. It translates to CATSMQQGQADGYTF.

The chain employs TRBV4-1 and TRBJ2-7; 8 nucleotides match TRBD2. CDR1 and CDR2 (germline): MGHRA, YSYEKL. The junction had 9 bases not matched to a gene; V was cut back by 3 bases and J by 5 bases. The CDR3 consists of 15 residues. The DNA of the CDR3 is TGCGCCAGCAGCCAGCAGGAGCGGGGGATGGACGAGCAGTACTTC. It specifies CASSQQERGMDEQYF.

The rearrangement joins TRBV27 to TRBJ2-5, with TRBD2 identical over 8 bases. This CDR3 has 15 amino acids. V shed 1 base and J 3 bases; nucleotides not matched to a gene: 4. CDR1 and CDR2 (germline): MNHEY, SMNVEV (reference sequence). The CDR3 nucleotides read TGTGCCAGCAGTTTATGGCGGGGGGACAAAGAGACCCAGTACTTC. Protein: CASSLWRGDKETQYF.

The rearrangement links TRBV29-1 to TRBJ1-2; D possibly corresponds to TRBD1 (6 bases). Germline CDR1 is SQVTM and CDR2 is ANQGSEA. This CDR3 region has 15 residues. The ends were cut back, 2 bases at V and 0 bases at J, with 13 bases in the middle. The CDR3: CSVENREKPNYGYTF. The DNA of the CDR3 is TGCAGCGTTGAAAACAGGGAAAAACCTAACTATGGCTACACCTTC.

CDR3 bases: TGTGCCAGCAGCGTAGTCGGTCCGAACAGCCAACAGGGGGACACCGGGGAGCTGTTTTTT. This gives the protein CASSVVGPNSQQGDTGELFF. V usage is TRBV9 and J usage is TRBJ2-2; the match to TRBD1 covers 8 bases. V shed 0 bases and J 3 bases; nucleotides not matched to a gene: 16. CDR3 length: 20 amino acids. Germline V gene sequence: CDR1 SGDLS, CDR2 YYNGEE. Combining the CDR3 with reference TRBV9 and TRBJ2-2 gives the whole variable domain DSGVTQTPKHLITATGQRVTLRCSPRSGDLSVYWYQQSLDQGLQFLIQYYNGEERAKGNILERFSAQQFPDLHSELNLSSLELGDSALYFCASSVVGPNSQQGDTGELFFGEGSRLTVL.

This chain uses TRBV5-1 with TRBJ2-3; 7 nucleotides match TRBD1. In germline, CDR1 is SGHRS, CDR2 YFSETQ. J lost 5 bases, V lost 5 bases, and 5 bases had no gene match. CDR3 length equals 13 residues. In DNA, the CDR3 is TGCGCCAGCAGTGAGGGGGCGGGAGATACGCAGTATTTT. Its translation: CASSEGAGDTQYF.

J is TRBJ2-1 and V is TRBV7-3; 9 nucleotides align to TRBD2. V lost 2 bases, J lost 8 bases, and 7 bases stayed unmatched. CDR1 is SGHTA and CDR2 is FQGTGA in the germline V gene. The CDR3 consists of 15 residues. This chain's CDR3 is CASSLLGGGADEQFF. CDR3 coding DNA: TGTGCCAGCAGCTTACTCGGCGGGGGGGCAGATGAGCAGTTCTTC.

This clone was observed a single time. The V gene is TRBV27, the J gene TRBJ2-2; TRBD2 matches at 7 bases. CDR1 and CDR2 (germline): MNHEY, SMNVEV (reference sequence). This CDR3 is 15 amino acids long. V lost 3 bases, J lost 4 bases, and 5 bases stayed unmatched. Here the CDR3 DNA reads TGTGCCAGCAGTTTCGTGTGGGGGGGCACCGGGGAGCTGTTTTTT. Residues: CASSFVWGGTGELFF.

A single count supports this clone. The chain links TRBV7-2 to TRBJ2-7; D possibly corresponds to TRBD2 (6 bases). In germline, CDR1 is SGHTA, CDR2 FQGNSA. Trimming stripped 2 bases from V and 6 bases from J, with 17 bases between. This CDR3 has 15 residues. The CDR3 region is CASSLQGLLAGEQYF. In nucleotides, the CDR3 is TGTGCCAGCAGCTTACAAGGGCTACTAGCAGGCGAGCAGTACTTC.

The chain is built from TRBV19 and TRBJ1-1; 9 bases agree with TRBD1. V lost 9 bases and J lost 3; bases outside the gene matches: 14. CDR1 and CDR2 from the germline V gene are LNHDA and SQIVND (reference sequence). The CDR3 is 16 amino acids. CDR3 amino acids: CASRDRATSLYTEAFF. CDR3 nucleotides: TGTGCCAGCCGGGACAGGGCTACCTCCCTGTACACTGAAGCTTTCTTT.